These 5 T cell receptor beta chains were sequenced from one sample in a study of vaccination effects on CD4 cells after COVID-19. The data were produced by immunoSEQ multiplex PCR, yet TCRdb's version contains in-frame clones alone and is incomplete. The table shows tens of thousands of clones, with over 65% occurring only once. Antigens of these TCRs are unknown. Isolation of CD4+ T cells took place after around 10 days of culture. Vaccination of participants consisted of two doses of either the BNT162b2 or mRNA-1273 vaccine. This sample comprised CD4+ T cells from PBMCs cultured without peptide, obtained after COVID-19 vaccination. These receptors came from a human donor who received a COVID-19 vaccine.

The CDR3 region has the DNA TGTGCCAGCAGCGTAGCTCCCCTACTAGCGGGTGCAGATACGCAGTATTTT. Protein product: CASSVAPLLAGADTQYF. The chain combines TRBV9 with TRBJ2-3; TRBD2 agrees at 9 bases. V was clipped by 0 bases and J by 4 bases; unmatched bases: 9. The CDR3 covers 17 residues. Germline assignment: CDR1 SGDLS and CDR2 YYNGEE.

V usage is TRBV19 and J usage is TRBJ2-1; possibly TRBD2 for D (6 bases). The V gene's germline CDR1 is LNHDA and CDR2 SQIVND (reference sequence). The CDR3 runs to 14 residues. V shed 3 bases and J shed 6 bases, with 12 bases lying between them. The CDR3 reads CASSMDWGGNEQFF. CDR3 nucleotides: TGTGCCAGTAGTATGGATTGGGGAGGCAATGAGCAGTTCTTC.

The CDR3 DNA sequence: TGCGCCAGCAGCCCCCGACTGGATCCGAACACCGGGGAGCTGTTTTTT. Encoded protein: CASSPRLDPNTGELFF. The chain combines TRBV5-1 with TRBJ2-2; D remains ambiguous. Trimming shortened V by 4 bases and J by 0 bases, and 13 bases separated the two germline ends. The CDR3 has 16 residues. Germline CDR1 SGHRS, CDR2 YFSETQ.

CDR3 DNA: TGTGCCAGCAGGGGTAGTGGGGGAAACACTGAAGCTTTCTTT. Translation: CASRGSGGNTEAFF. V is TRBV6-5 and J is TRBJ1-1; perhaps TRBD1 as D (5 bases). This CDR3 spans 14 amino acids. Trimming shortened V by 6 bases and J by 2 bases, and 13 bases separated the two germline ends. In germline, CDR1 is MNHEY, CDR2 SVGAGI.

The chain combines TRBV19 with TRBJ2-1, with D hard to call. Deletions cut 3 bases from V and 4 bases from J, with 10 bases between. The CDR3 length is 14 residues. CDR1 LNHDA and CDR2 SQIVND come from the germline V gene (reference sequence). CDR3 in DNA: TGTGCCAGTAGTATGTCAGGTTCGTACAATGAGCAGTTCTTC. It codes for CASSMSGSYNEQFF.